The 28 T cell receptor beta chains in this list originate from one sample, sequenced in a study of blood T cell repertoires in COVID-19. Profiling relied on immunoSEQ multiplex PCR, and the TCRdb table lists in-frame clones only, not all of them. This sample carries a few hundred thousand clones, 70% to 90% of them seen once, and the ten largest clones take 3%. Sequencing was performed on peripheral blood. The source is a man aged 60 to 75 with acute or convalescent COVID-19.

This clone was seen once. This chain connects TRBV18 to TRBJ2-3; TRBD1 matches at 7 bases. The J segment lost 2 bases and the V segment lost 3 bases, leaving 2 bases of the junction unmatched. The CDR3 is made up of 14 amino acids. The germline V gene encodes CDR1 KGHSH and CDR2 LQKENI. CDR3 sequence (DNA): TGTGCCAGCTCACCCGACAGGGTCACAGATACGCAGTATTTT. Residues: CASSPDRVTDTQYF.

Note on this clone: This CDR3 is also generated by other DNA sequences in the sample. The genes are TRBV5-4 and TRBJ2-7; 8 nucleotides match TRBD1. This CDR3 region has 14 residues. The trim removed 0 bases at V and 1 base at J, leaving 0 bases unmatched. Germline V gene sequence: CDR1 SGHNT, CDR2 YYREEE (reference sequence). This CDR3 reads CASSLDRGSYEQYF. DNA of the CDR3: TGTGCCAGCAGCTTGGACAGGGGGTCCTACGAGCAGTACTTC. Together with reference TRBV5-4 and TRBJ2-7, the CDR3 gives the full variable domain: ETGVTQSPTHLIKTRGQQVTLRCSSQSGHNTVSWYQQALGQGPQFIFQYYREEENGRGNFPPRFSGLQFPNYSSELNVNALELDDSALYLCASSLDRGSYEQYFGPGTRLTVT.

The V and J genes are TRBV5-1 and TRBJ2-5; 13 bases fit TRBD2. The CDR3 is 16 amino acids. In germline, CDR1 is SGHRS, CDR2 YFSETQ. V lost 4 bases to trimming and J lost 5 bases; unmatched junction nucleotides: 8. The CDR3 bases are TGCGCCAGCAGCCCCGGACTAGCGGGGGCCCGGGAGACCCAGTACTTC. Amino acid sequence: CASSPGLAGARETQYF. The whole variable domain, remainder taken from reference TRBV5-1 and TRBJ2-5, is KAGVTQTPRYLIKTRGQQVTLSCSPISGHRSVSWYQQTPGQGLQFLFEYFSETQRNKGNFPGRFSGRQFSNSRSEMNVSTLELGDSALYLCASSPGLAGARETQYFGPGTRLLVL.

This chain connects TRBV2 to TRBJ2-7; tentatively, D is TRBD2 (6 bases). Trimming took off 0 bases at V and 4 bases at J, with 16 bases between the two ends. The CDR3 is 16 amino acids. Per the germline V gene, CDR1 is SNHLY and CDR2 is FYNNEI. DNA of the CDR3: TGTGCCAGCAGTGAAGCGGGCTTATCAAGCGGGTACGAGCAGTACTTC. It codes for CASSEAGLSSGYEQYF. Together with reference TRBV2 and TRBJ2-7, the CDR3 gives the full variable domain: EPEVTQTPSHQVTQMGQEVILRCVPISNHLYFYWYRQILGQKVEFLVSFYNNEISEKSEIFDDQFSVERPDGSNFTLKIRSTKLEDSAMYFCASSEAGLSSGYEQYFGPGTRLTVT.

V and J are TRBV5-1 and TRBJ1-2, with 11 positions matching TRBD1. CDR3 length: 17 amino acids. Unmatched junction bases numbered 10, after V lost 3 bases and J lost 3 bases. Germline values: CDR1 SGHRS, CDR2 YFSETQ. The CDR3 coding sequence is TGCGCCAGCAGCTCGGGACAGGGGGATCTTCCTTACTATGGCTACACCTTC. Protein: CASSSGQGDLPYYGYTF.

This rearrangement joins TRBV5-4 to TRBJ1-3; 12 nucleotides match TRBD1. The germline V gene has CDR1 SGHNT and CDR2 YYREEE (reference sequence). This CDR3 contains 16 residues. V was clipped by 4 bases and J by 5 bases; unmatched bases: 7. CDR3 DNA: TGTGCCAGCAGCCCTGCCGGGACAGGGGGCAGAAACACCATATATTTT. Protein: CASSPAGTGGRNTIYF. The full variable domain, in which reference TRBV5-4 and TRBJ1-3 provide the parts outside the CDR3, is ETGVTQSPTHLIKTRGQQVTLRCSSQSGHNTVSWYQQALGQGPQFIFQYYREEENGRGNFPPRFSGLQFPNYSSELNVNALELDDSALYLCASSPAGTGGRNTIYFGEGSWLTVV.

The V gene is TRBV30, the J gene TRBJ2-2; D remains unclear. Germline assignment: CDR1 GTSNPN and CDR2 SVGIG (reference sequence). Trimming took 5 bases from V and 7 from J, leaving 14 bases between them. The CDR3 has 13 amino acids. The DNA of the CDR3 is TGTGCCTGGGGTTTCTCGGTTGGCGGGGAGCTGTTTTTT. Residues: CAWGFSVGGELFF.

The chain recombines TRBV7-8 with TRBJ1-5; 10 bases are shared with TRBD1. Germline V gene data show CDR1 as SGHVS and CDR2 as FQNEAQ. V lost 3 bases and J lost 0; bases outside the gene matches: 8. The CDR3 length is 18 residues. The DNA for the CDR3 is TGTGCCAGCAGCTTGACAGGGGGCTCCCTTTATAGCAATCAGCCCCAGCATTTT. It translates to CASSLTGGSLYSNQPQHF.

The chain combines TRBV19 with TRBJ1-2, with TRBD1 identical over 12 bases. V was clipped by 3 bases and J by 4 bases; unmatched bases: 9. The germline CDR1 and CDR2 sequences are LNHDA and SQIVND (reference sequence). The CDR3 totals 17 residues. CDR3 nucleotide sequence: TGTGCCAGTAGTATCCCCGGGACAGGGGGCGAGGGCTATGGCTACACCTTC. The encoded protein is CASSIPGTGGEGYGYTF.

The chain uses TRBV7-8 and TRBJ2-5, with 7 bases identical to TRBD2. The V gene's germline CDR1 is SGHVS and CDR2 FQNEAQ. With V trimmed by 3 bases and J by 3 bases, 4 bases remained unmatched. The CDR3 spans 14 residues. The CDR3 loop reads CASSFSGGKETQYF. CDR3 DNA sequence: TGTGCCAGCAGCTTCTCCGGGGGGAAAGAGACCCAGTACTTC. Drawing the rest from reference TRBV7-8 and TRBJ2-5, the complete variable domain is GAGVSQSPRYKVAKRGQDVALRCDPISGHVSLFWYQQALGQGPEFLTYFQNEAQLDKSGLPSDRFFAERPEGSVSTLKIQRTQQEDSAVYLCASSFSGGKETQYFGPGTRLLVL.

The CDR3: CASSLGGLLPYF. In DNA, the CDR3 is TGTGCCAGCAGTTTGGGGGGACTCTTGCCCTACTTC. V and J are TRBV12-3 or TRBV12-4 and TRBJ2-7; D perhaps matches TRBD2 (6 bases). This CDR3 is built from 12 residues. Trimming removed 3 bases from V and 13 bases from J, with 16 bases in between.

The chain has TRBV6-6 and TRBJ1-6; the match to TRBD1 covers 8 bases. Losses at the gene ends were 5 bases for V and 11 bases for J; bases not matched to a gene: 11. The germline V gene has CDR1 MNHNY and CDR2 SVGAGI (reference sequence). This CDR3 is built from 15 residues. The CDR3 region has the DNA TGTGCCAGCAGTCCTCTTACAGGGGGTGTCGCACCCCTCCACTTT. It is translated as CASSPLTGGVAPLHF.

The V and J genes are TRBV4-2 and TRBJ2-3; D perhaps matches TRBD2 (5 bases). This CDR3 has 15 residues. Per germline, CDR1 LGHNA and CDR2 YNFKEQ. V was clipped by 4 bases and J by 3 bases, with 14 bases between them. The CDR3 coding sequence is TGTGCCAGCAGCCCGGACGGGATAGGGACAGATACGCAGTATTTT. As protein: CASSPDGIGTDTQYF.

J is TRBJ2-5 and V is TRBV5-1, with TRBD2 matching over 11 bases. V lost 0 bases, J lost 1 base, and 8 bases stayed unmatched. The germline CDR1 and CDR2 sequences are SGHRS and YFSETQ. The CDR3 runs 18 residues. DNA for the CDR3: TGCGCCAGCAGCTTGGCCTTTTTAGCGGGGGGGCGCCAAGAGACCCAGTACTTC. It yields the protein CASSLAFLAGGRQETQYF. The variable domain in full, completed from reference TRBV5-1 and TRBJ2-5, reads KAGVTQTPRYLIKTRGQQVTLSCSPISGHRSVSWYQQTPGQGLQFLFEYFSETQRNKGNFPGRFSGRQFSNSRSEMNVSTLELGDSALYLCASSLAFLAGGRQETQYFGPGTRLLVL.

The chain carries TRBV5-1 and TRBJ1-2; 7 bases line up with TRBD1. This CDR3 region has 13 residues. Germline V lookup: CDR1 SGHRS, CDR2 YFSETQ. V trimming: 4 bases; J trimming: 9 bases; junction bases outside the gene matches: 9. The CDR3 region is CASSRTGTESYTF. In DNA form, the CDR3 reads TGCGCCAGCAGCCGAACCGGGACAGAGAGCTACACCTTC.

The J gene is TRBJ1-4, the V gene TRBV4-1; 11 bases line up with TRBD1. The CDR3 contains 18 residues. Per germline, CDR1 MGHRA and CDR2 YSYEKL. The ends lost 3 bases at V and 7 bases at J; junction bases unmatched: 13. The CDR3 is CASSHSSKPDRGLEKLFF. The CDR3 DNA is TGCGCCAGCAGCCATTCCTCGAAACCGGACAGGGGGCTTGAAAAACTGTTTTTT.

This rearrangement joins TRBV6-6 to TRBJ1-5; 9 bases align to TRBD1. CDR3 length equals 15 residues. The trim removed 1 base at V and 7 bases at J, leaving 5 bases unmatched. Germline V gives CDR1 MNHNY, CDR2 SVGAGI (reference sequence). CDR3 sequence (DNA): TGTGCCAGCAGTTACTATGACAGGGGGGAACAGCCCCAGCATTTT. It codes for CASSYYDRGEQPQHF.

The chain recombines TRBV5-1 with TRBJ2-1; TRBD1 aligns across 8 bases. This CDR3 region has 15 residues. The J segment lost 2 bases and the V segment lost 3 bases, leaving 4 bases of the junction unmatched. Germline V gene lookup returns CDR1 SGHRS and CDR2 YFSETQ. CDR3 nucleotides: TGCGCCAGCAGCTCCTCGGACAGGGCCTACAATGAGCAGTTCTTC. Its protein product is CASSSSDRAYNEQFF.

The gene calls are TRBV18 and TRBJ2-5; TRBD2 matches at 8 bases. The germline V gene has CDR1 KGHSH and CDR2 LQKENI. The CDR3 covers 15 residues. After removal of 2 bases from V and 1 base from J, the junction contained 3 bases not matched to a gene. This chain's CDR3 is CASSPGRGVQETQYF. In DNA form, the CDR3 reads TGTGCCAGCTCACCAGGGCGGGGGGTCCAAGAGACCCAGTACTTC.

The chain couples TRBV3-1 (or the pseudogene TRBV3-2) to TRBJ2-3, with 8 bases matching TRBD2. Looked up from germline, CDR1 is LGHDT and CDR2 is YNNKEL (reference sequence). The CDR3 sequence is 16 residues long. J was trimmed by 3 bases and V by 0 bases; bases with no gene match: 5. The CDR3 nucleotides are TGTGCCAGCAGCCAAGAGAATGGACTAGCTACAGATACGCAGTATTTT. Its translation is CASSQENGLATDTQYF.

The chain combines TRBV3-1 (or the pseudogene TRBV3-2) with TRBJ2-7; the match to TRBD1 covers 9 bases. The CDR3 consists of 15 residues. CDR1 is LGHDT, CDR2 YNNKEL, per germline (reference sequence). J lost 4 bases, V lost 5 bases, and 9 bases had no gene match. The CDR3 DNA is TGTGCCAGCAGCAAAGGCCGGACAGGGGTTTACGAGCAGTACTTC. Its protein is CASSKGRTGVYEQYF.

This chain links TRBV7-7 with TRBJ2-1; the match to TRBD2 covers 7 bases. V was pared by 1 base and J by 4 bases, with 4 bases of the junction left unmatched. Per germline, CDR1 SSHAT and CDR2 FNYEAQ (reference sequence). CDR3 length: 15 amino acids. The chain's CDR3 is CASSLGGGRYNEQFF. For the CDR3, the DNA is TGTGCCAGCAGCTTAGGCGGGGGACGATACAATGAGCAGTTCTTC.

Here the CDR3 reads CASTLSGADSYEQYF. The CDR3 DNA follows: TGTGCCAGCACCCTCTCTGGGGCCGACTCCTACGAGCAGTACTTC. The chain uses TRBV11-2 and TRBJ2-7, with a possible D match to TRBD1 (5 bases). Looked up from germline, CDR1 is SGHAT and CDR2 is FQNNGV. The length of the CDR3 is 15 residues. V lost 7 bases and J 0 bases, leaving 16 bases between the germline ends.

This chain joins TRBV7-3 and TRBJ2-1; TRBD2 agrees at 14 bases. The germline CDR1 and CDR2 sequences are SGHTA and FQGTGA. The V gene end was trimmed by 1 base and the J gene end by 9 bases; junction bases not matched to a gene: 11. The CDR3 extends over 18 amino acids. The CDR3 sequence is CASSLRDGLAGGGGEQFF. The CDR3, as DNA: TGTGCCAGCAGCTTAAGGGACGGACTAGCGGGGGGAGGCGGTGAGCAGTTCTTC.

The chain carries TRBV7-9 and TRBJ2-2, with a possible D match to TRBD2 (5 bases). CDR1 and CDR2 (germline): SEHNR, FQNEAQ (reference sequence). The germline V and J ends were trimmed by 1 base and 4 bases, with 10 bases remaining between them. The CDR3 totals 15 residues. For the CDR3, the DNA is TGTGCCAGCAGCTTAGGGGCAGCGGCCACCGGGGAGCTGTTTTTT. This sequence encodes CASSLGAAATGELFF.

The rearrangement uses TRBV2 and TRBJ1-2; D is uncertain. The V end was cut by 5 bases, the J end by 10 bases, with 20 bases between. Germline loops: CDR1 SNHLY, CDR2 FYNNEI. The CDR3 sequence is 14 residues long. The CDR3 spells CASSPRPLDAVYTF. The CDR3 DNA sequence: TGTGCCAGCAGTCCACGTCCGCTCGACGCGGTCTACACCTTC.

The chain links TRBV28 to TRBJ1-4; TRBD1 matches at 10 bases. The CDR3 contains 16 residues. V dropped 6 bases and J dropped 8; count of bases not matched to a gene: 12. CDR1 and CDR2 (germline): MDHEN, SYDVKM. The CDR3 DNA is TGTGCCAGCAGCCCCCTCATGGGGACAGGGGAGGAAAAACTGTTTTTT. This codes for CASSPLMGTGEEKLFF.

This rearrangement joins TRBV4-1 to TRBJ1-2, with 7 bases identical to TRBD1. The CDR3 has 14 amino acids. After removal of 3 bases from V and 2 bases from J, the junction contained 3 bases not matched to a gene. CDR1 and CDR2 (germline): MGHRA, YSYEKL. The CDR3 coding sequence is TGCGCCAGCAGCCAGACAGGGACCAACTATGGCTACACCTTC. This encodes CASSQTGTNYGYTF.